This is a list of T cell receptor beta chains from one sample in a study of vaccination effects on CD4 cells after COVID-19. These receptors have no known antigen. Measured with immunoSEQ multiplex PCR; TCRdb has only the in-frame clones, and not every one. The table shows 57,000 or so clones, with just under 80% occurring only once. Sample: CD4+ T cells from PBMCs cultured without peptide, taken after COVID-19 vaccination. These receptors were collected from a human donor who received a COVID-19 vaccine. Each CDR3 is given with its conserved first and last residue. The order of the fields is D gene, CDR3 length, V gene, clone size, J gene, CDR3 protein, CDR3 DNA. D genes are given only for firm matches. The size of a clone is reported for some rows only, either as once, few or many, or as a class for expanded clones.

d_call: .
cdr3_length: 12
v_call: TRBV12-5
clone_size: .
j_call: TRBJ2-7
cdr3_aa: CASATGAYEQYF
cdr3_nt: TGTGCTAGTGCCACCGGTGCCTACGAGCAGTACTTC

d_call: .
cdr3_length: 16
v_call: TRBV19
clone_size: .
j_call: TRBJ1-6
cdr3_aa: CASRAWLGTSHSPLHF
cdr3_nt: TGTGCCAGTAGGGCATGGCTTGGGACGAGTCATTCACCCCTCCACTTT

d_call: .
cdr3_length: 14
v_call: TRBV28
clone_size: .
j_call: TRBJ1-5
cdr3_aa: CASSLTAIRQPQHF
cdr3_nt: TGTGCCAGCAGTTTAACAGCGATTCGGCAGCCCCAGCATTTT

d_call: .
cdr3_length: 12
v_call: TRBV19
clone_size: .
j_call: TRBJ1-2
cdr3_aa: CATRGGLYGYTF
cdr3_nt: TGTGCCACACGTGGGGGCCTCTATGGCTACACCTTC

d_call: .
cdr3_length: 18
v_call: TRBV5-4
clone_size: .
j_call: TRBJ1-6
cdr3_aa: CASSPMPPLGSYNSPLHF
cdr3_nt: TGTGCCAGCAGCCCGATGCCCCCCTTGGGCTCCTATAATTCACCCCTCCACTTT

d_call: .
cdr3_length: 13
v_call: TRBV5-4
clone_size: .
j_call: TRBJ2-1
cdr3_aa: CASSLRGLYEQFF
cdr3_nt: TGTGCCAGCAGCCTCCGGGGGCTATATGAGCAGTTCTTC

d_call: .
cdr3_length: 14
v_call: TRBV27
clone_size: once
j_call: TRBJ2-5
cdr3_aa: CASSLQGARETQYF
cdr3_nt: TGTGCCAGCAGTTTACAGGGAGCGCGGGAGACCCAGTACTTC

d_call: .
cdr3_length: 16
v_call: TRBV27
clone_size: .
j_call: TRBJ2-5
cdr3_aa: CASRKFQGKGLETQYF
cdr3_nt: TGTGCCAGCAGGAAGTTTCAGGGCAAGGGGTTAGAGACCCAGTACTTC

d_call: .
cdr3_length: 15
v_call: TRBV10-3
clone_size: .
j_call: TRBJ1-5
cdr3_aa: CAISQRGGTNQPQHF
cdr3_nt: TGTGCCATCAGCCAGAGGGGGGGAACCAATCAGCCCCAGCATTTT

d_call: .
cdr3_length: 13
v_call: TRBV6-5
clone_size: .
j_call: TRBJ2-2
cdr3_aa: CASTLLKDGELFF
cdr3_nt: TGTGCCAGCACCCTCTTAAAAGACGGGGAGCTGTTTTTT

d_call: .
cdr3_length: 19
v_call: TRBV4-2
clone_size: few
j_call: TRBJ1-6
cdr3_aa: CASSQGDQGGGGYNSPLHF
cdr3_nt: TGTGCCAGCAGCCAAGGGGATCAAGGAGGGGGTGGATATAATTCACCCCTCCACTTT

d_call: .
cdr3_length: 15
v_call: TRBV9
clone_size: .
j_call: TRBJ2-3
cdr3_aa: CASSVGGDRTDTQYF
cdr3_nt: TGTGCCAGCAGCGTAGGAGGGGACCGCACAGATACGCAGTATTTT

d_call: .
cdr3_length: 15
v_call: TRBV10-3
clone_size: .
j_call: TRBJ1-2
cdr3_aa: CAISQDRQFSVGYTF
cdr3_nt: TGTGCCATCAGCCAGGACCGCCAATTTTCGGTGGGCTACACCTTC

d_call: .
cdr3_length: 15
v_call: TRBV19
clone_size: .
j_call: TRBJ2-3
cdr3_aa: CASSPKKPSTDTQYF
cdr3_nt: TGTGCCAGTAGCCCCAAGAAGCCTAGCACAGATACGCAGTATTTT

d_call: TRBD1
cdr3_length: 15
v_call: TRBV19
clone_size: .
j_call: TRBJ1-4
cdr3_aa: CASSRMSTGREKLFF
cdr3_nt: TGTGCCAGTAGTAGGATGTCGACAGGGAGGGAAAAACTGTTTTTT

d_call: .
cdr3_length: 15
v_call: TRBV4-1
clone_size: .
j_call: TRBJ1-1
cdr3_aa: CASSQERGGLTEAFF
cdr3_nt: TGCGCCAGCAGCCAAGAGAGGGGGGGGTTGACTGAAGCTTTCTTT

d_call: .
cdr3_length: 14
v_call: TRBV19
clone_size: .
j_call: TRBJ1-5
cdr3_aa: CASRTGQLHQPQHF
cdr3_nt: TGTGCCAGCAGGACTGGACAGCTTCATCAGCCCCAGCATTTT

d_call: .
cdr3_length: 19
v_call: TRBV11-2
clone_size: .
j_call: TRBJ2-2
cdr3_aa: CASSLGSVWTTKNTGELFF
cdr3_nt: TGTGCCAGCAGCTTAGGGAGTGTGTGGACTACCAAGAACACCGGGGAGCTGTTTTTT

d_call: .
cdr3_length: 15
v_call: TRBV7-9
clone_size: .
j_call: TRBJ1-1
cdr3_aa: CASSLDFGSRTEAFF
cdr3_nt: TGTGCCAGCAGCTTAGATTTTGGGTCGAGAACTGAAGCTTTCTTT

d_call: .
cdr3_length: 15
v_call: TRBV27
clone_size: .
j_call: TRBJ2-2
cdr3_aa: CASSLWGGATGELFF
cdr3_nt: TGTGCCAGCAGTTTATGGGGTGGTGCCACCGGGGAGCTGTTTTTT

d_call: .
cdr3_length: 17
v_call: TRBV7-2
clone_size: .
j_call: TRBJ2-1
cdr3_aa: CASSFRGAPSSYNEQFF
cdr3_nt: TGTGCCAGCAGCTTTCGCGGGGCCCCGAGCTCCTACAATGAGCAGTTCTTC

d_call: TRBD1
cdr3_length: 15
v_call: TRBV10-3
clone_size: .
j_call: TRBJ1-1
cdr3_aa: CATVPGQGAATEAFF
cdr3_nt: TGTGCCACCGTCCCGGGACAGGGGGCGGCCACTGAAGCTTTCTTT